Listed here are 12 T cell receptor beta chains from one sample, sequenced in a study of technical replicates of blood from a handful of donors (dated by TCRdb to between 2016 and 2019). The library was made by the immunoSEQ multiplex PCR assay. Not all clones reach the TCRdb copy of this immuneACCESS table, which keeps in-frame sequences only. Checked studies attribute under half of the gap to unresolved V genes and leave the rest unexplained. The sample profile shows 11,000 to 15,000 clones; around 82% of them were found once. The ten largest clonotypes hold under 12% of the sample. What was sequenced was PBMCs. The receptor source for this set is a human donor in good health.

The V call is TRBV5-5, the J call TRBJ2-5; no definite D call. Germline CDR1 is SGHKS and CDR2 is YYEKEE (reference sequence). The CDR3 extends over 14 amino acids. Trimming removed 0 bases from V and 0 bases from J, with 6 bases in between. The DNA of the CDR3 is TGTGCCAGCAGCTTGGCGGAGTACCAAGAGACCCAGTACTTC. It yields the protein CASSLAEYQETQYF.

The chain combines TRBV7-9 with TRBJ2-1; possibly TRBD1 for D (5 bases). Trimming took 8 bases from V and 12 from J, leaving 17 bases between them. From germline, CDR1 is SEHNR and CDR2 FQNEAQ (reference sequence). The CDR3 spans 12 residues. As DNA, the CDR3 is TGTGCCAGCGGCCCACAGGATATGGTGCAGTTCTTC. Amino acid sequence: CASGPQDMVQFF.

This clone has only one observation. The CDR3 region has the DNA TGTGCCAGCAGTTTATCTAGACAGGGGGCAAATCAGCCCCAGCATTTT. Protein sequence: CASSLSRQGANQPQHF. The chain is built from TRBV27 and TRBJ1-5; 10 bases are shared with TRBD1. Looked up from germline, CDR1 is MNHEY and CDR2 is SMNVEV (reference sequence). The CDR3 has 16 amino acids. V was clipped by 0 bases and J by 4 bases; unmatched bases: 3.

V is TRBV7-2 and J is TRBJ2-6, with no clear D. The CDR3 covers 18 residues. The germline gives CDR1 SGHTA, CDR2 FQGNSA. Trimming shortened V by 6 bases and J by 2 bases, and 20 bases separated the two germline ends. CDR3 region: CASRTRTTRRTGANVLTF. The CDR3 DNA follows: TGTGCCAGCAGAACCCGCACTACCCGAAGGACTGGGGCCAACGTCCTGACTTTC.

The gene calls are TRBV7-9 and TRBJ2-3, with TRBD2 matching 8 bases. The CDR3 consists of 15 residues. V dropped 3 bases and J dropped 6; count of bases not matched to a gene: 8. Germline lookup yields CDR1 SEHNR and CDR2 FQNEAQ (reference sequence). CDR3 protein: CASSFPAGVRDTQYF. The CDR3 region has the DNA TGTGCCAGCAGCTTCCCAGCGGGAGTCAGGGATACGCAGTATTTT.

The chain employs TRBV1 and TRBJ1-4. TRBV1 is a listed pseudogene. There are 17 residues in the CDR3. The CDR3 sequence is CTSSPGGGRATNEKLFF. DNA for the CDR3: TGCACCAGCAGCCCGGGAGGGGGGCGAGCAACTAATGAAAAACTGTTTTTT.

V gene TRBV18 combines with J gene TRBJ2-7; 8 bases are a match to TRBD2. V gave up 3 bases and J gave up 5 bases; unmatched junction bases: 3. Per the germline V gene, CDR1 is KGHSH and CDR2 is LQKENI. This CDR3 has 13 amino acids. Here the CDR3 reads CASSPPGGDEQYF. The DNA for the CDR3 is TGTGCCAGCTCACCCCCCGGGGGGGACGAGCAGTACTTC.

V usage is TRBV11-2 and J usage is TRBJ2-5; 9 nucleotides align to TRBD2. The CDR3 loop spans 14 amino acids. The J segment lost 4 bases and the V segment lost 4 bases, leaving 4 bases of the junction unmatched. The V gene's germline CDR1 is SGHAT and CDR2 FQNNGV. CDR3 amino acids: CASSSGTSPETQYF. As DNA, the CDR3 is TGTGCCAGCAGCTCGGGGACTAGCCCAGAGACCCAGTACTTC.

This rearrangement joins TRBV4-2 to TRBJ1-2, with 9 bases matching TRBD1. Trimming took 0 bases from V and 5 from J; bases not matched to a gene: 10. The CDR3 spans 17 residues. The germline gives CDR1 LGHNA, CDR2 YNFKEQ. The DNA of the CDR3 is TGTGCCAGCAGCCAAGATCTAGTCGCGGACAGGGGATATGGCTACACCTTC. Translating gives CASSQDLVADRGYGYTF.

This chain uses TRBV7-9 with TRBJ2-3, with D possibly being TRBD2 (7 bases). This CDR3 comprises 15 residues. The germline V and J ends were trimmed by 5 bases and 6 bases, with 18 bases remaining between them. Germline V gives CDR1 SEHNR, CDR2 FQNEAQ (reference sequence). The CDR3 DNA reads as TGTGCCAGCAGCCCCATGGGGGGGGCCGGCGATACGCAGTATTTT. Its protein product is CASSPMGGAGDTQYF.

This chain uses TRBV4-2 with TRBJ2-7; 9 bases fit TRBD1. V lost 0 bases and J lost 7; bases outside the gene matches: 7. Germline CDR1 reads LGHNA; CDR2 reads YNFKEQ. CDR3 size: 15 residues. DNA for the CDR3: TGTGCCAGCAGCCAAGAGGGACAGGGTGTCTTGGAGCAGTACTTC. Encoded protein: CASSQEGQGVLEQYF.

V usage is TRBV4-1 and J usage is TRBJ2-2, with 9 positions matching TRBD2. This CDR3 region has 16 residues. Germline CDR1 and CDR2: MGHRA and YSYEKL. Trimming at V came to 0 bases and at J to 5 bases, leaving 4 bases not matched to a gene. CDR3 sequence: CASSQEGGRGTGELFF. The CDR3 nucleotides are TGCGCCAGCAGCCAAGAGGGCGGGAGGGGGACCGGGGAGCTGTTTTTT.